These 29 T cell receptor beta chains were all obtained from the same sample, sequenced in a study of CD8+CD57+ T cells in acquired aplastic anemia. Investigators profiled TCR beta VDJ and CDR3 from genomic DNA template. Each CDR3 protein gets one entry after TCRdb re-called the reads with MiXCR. The sample holds about 150,000 distinct CDR3 sequences, less than 60% seen once. The patients chosen for sequencing had shown expansion of CD8+CD57+ cells (detected by flow cytometry). What was sequenced was sorted CD4+, CD8+, or CD8+CD57+ T cells (not recorded which) from PBMCs. These receptors originate from a human donor with aplastic anemia.

Concerning this clonotype: Lacking the conserved final phenylalanine or tryptophan, this CDR3 likely reflects a read error. The chain is built from TRBV5-4 and TRBJ2-3, with 9 nucleotides matching TRBD1. The J segment lost 2 bases and the V segment lost 0 bases, leaving 16 bases of the junction unmatched. Germline values: CDR1 SGHNT, CDR2 YYREEE (reference sequence). The CDR3 extends over 20 amino acids. The CDR3 spells CASSLEYRTGDREVTDTQYL. CDR3 bases: TGTGCCAGCAGCTTGGAGTATCGGACAGGGGACCGCGAAGTCACAGATACGCAGTATCTT.

The chain is built from TRBV6-4 and TRBJ1-1, with 7 bases fitting TRBD1. Germline V gene lookup returns CDR1 MRHNA and CDR2 SNTAGT. The CDR3 spans 15 residues. Losses at the gene ends were 6 bases for V and 4 bases for J; bases not matched to a gene: 11. The CDR3, as DNA: TGTGCCAGCAGCGCCGGGGAGGGGGCTAGCACTGAAGCTTTCTTT. Translated, it gives CASSAGEGASTEAFF.

On this clonotype itself: The conserved closing phenylalanine or tryptophan is absent in this CDR3, likely reflecting a read error. This sequence joins TRBV16 and TRBJ2-1; D possibly uses TRBD1 or TRBD2 (6 bases each). CDR3 length: 14 amino acids. Trimming took 4 bases from V and 10 from J, leaving 17 bases between them. Germline CDR1 and CDR2: KGHSY and FQNENV. The CDR3 bases are TGTGCCAGCAGCCTAGGGGATCCGGGGGCGGAGCAGTTCCTC. Protein sequence: CASSLGDPGAEQFL.

This clonotype was seen repeatedly, ten times or more. The gene calls are TRBV4-3 and TRBJ2-7; 11 positions match TRBD2. J lost 1 base, V lost 3 bases, and 2 bases had no gene match. Germline-derived CDR1 and CDR2 are LGHNA and YSLEER. The CDR3 sequence is 15 residues long. The CDR3 sequence: CASSHGTSGSYEQYF. CDR3 bases: TGCGCCAGCAGCCACGGGACTAGCGGTTCCTACGAGCAGTACTTC.

This clonotype was counted a single time. The CDR3 ends on some other residue instead of the conserved phenylalanine or tryptophan, so this is likely a read error. V gene TRBV2 combines with J gene TRBJ2-3; TRBD2 matches 10 bases. This CDR3 contains 14 residues. V lost 5 bases to trimming and J lost 6 bases; unmatched junction nucleotides: 5. CDR1 is SNHLY and CDR2 is FYNNEI in the germline V gene. The CDR3 bases are TGTGCCAGCAGTAGTAGCGGGGGGTTGGATACGCAGTATTCT. This translates into CASSSSGGLDTQYS.

V and J are TRBV7-9 and TRBJ2-2, with 8 bases lining up with TRBD2. Germline lookup yields CDR1 SEHNR and CDR2 FQNEAQ (reference sequence). Trimming removed 7 bases from V and 2 bases from J; junction bases left unmatched: 3. This CDR3 is built from 14 residues. The CDR3 coding sequence is TGTGCCAGCACCGGGGGGGCAAACACCGGGGAGCTGTTTTTT. Its translation is CASTGGANTGELFF.

In this sample, this clonotype turned up many times. The rearrangement uses TRBV7-3 and TRBJ2-3; D not resolved. The V gene lost 5 bases and the J gene lost 2 bases, with 14 bases spanning the gap. This CDR3 spans 15 amino acids. Germline values: CDR1 SGHTA, CDR2 FQGTGA. The CDR3 DNA sequence: TGTGCCAGCAGCGCGACCGCTGCCCTCACAGATACGCAGTATTTT. The encoded protein is CASSATAALTDTQYF.

This clonotype came up many times. The J gene is TRBJ2-7, the V gene TRBV10-3, with TRBD1 matching over 7 bases. V lost 7 bases to trimming and J lost 0 bases; unmatched junction nucleotides: 6. Germline CDR1 is ENHRY and CDR2 is SYGVKD. The length of the CDR3 is 14 residues. The CDR3 DNA is TGTGCCATCAAGAGGTCAGGGGGCTCCTACGAGCAGTACTTC. This gives the protein CAIKRSGGSYEQYF.

This clonotype was recorded at least ten times. V is TRBV20-1 and J is TRBJ2-5; TRBD1 aligns across 7 bases. The CDR3 runs to 16 residues. J lost 5 bases, V lost 0 bases, and 12 bases had no gene match. Germline lookup yields CDR1 DFQATT and CDR2 SNEGSKA (reference sequence). The CDR3 region has the DNA TGCAGTGCTAGAGATCAGATAGGGGGCATGGGGGAGACCCAGTACTTC. Amino acids: CSARDQIGGMGETQYF.

The rearrangement joins TRBV29-1 to TRBJ2-7, with a tentative D call TRBD1 (6 bases). This CDR3 spans 15 amino acids. Per the germline V gene, CDR1 is SQVTM and CDR2 is ANQGSEA. The V gene lost 1 base and the J gene lost 3 bases, with 16 bases spanning the gap. The CDR3 coding sequence is TGCAGCGTTGAAGTCGGCGAGGACAGACTCTACGAGCAGTACTTC. Its protein product is CSVEVGEDRLYEQYF.

Only a few counts were recorded for this clonotype. The chain uses TRBV24-1 and TRBJ2-3; D uncertain. The V gene lost 5 bases and the J gene lost 0 bases, with 14 bases spanning the gap. There are 16 residues in the CDR3. Per germline, CDR1 KGHDR and CDR2 SFDVKD. The CDR3 DNA is TGTGCCACCAGTGCCCCTTCGGGTGGGAGCACAGATACGCAGTATTTT. As protein: CATSAPSGGSTDTQYF.

The V and J genes are TRBV4-3 and TRBJ2-7, with D maybe TRBD2 (5 bases). Germline assignment: CDR1 LGHNA and CDR2 YSLEER. The CDR3 extends over 15 amino acids. V was clipped by 0 bases and J by 2 bases, with 11 bases between them. CDR3 in DNA: TGCGCCAGCAGCCAAGAATCGGGGTACCCCTACGAGCAGTACTTC. It codes for CASSQESGYPYEQYF.

This clonotype was seen repeatedly, ten times or more. The chain carries TRBV9 and TRBJ2-3; D might be TRBD1 (6 bases). The length of the CDR3 is 14 residues. With 4 bases removed from V and 0 bases from J, the gap between germline ends came to 9 bases. Germline V gene lookup returns CDR1 SGDLS and CDR2 YYNGEE. Here the CDR3 DNA reads TGTGCCAGCAGCCTACAGGGCAGCACAGATACGCAGTATTTT. It is translated as CASSLQGSTDTQYF.

This clonotype was detected only a few times. This chain connects TRBV29-1 to TRBJ2-7; TRBD1 agrees at 8 bases. The J segment lost 7 bases and the V segment lost 2 bases, leaving 13 bases of the junction unmatched. Germline V gene sequence: CDR1 SQVTM, CDR2 ANQGSEA. The CDR3 covers 15 residues. CDR3 in DNA: TGCAGCGTTGAAAGAGGGCAGGGGGCACGGGGGGAGCAGTACTTC. Translation gives CSVERGQGARGEQYF.

This clonotype appeared many times. The rearrangement links TRBV19 to TRBJ1-6, with D tentatively TRBD1 (6 bases). Looked up from germline, CDR1 is LNHDA and CDR2 is SQIVND (reference sequence). The CDR3 covers 18 residues. V shed 6 bases and J shed 3 bases, with 21 bases lying between them. The CDR3 here is CASSHGTSLLDYNSPLHF. The DNA of the CDR3 is TGTGCCAGTAGCCACGGGACATCACTCCTTGACTATAATTCACCCCTCCACTTT. The full variable domain, its missing parts supplied by reference TRBV19 and TRBJ1-6, is DGGITQSPKYLFRKEGQNVTLSCEQNLNHDAMYWYRQDPGQGLRLIYYSQIVNDFQKGDIAEGYSVSREKKESFPLTVTSAQKNPTAFYLCASSHGTSLLDYNSPLHFGNGTRLTVT.

The chain employs TRBV12-3 or TRBV12-4 and TRBJ1-2; 9 nucleotides align to TRBD1. The CDR3 is 14 residues long. V trimming: 6 bases; J trimming: 4 bases; junction bases outside the gene matches: 6. This chain's CDR3 is CASSQQGAVYGYTF. CDR3 bases: TGTGCCAGCAGCCAACAGGGGGCTGTCTATGGCTACACCTTC.

The rearrangement joins TRBV19 to TRBJ2-7, with D uncertain. V shed 3 bases and J shed 2 bases, with 8 bases lying between them. The CDR3 is 13 residues long. The germline CDR1 and CDR2 sequences are LNHDA and SQIVND (reference sequence). This chain's CDR3 is CASSIRIPYEQYF. The CDR3 nucleotides are TGTGCCAGTAGTATCCGCATCCCCTACGAGCAGTACTTC.

The CDR3 nucleotides read TGTGCCAGTAGTTCAAAGGGAGGCCCAAGGGTAAAGCCCCAGCATTTT. The encoded protein is CASSSKGGPRVKPQHF. The chain links TRBV19 to TRBJ1-5; D gene ambiguous. The CDR3 loop spans 16 amino acids. The germline V gene encodes CDR1 LNHDA and CDR2 SQIVND (reference sequence). V was pared by 5 bases and J by 8 bases, with 22 bases between.

The chain carries TRBV7-2 and TRBJ2-2; the D gene could be TRBD1 or TRBD2 (5 bases each). V dropped 1 base and J dropped 0 bases, with 9 bases sitting between them. There are 16 residues in the CDR3. Looked up from germline, CDR1 is SGHTA and CDR2 is FQGNSA. CDR3 region: CASSLVLGANTGELFF. The DNA of the CDR3 is TGTGCCAGCAGCTTAGTGCTGGGGGCGAACACCGGGGAGCTGTTTTTT. Drawing the rest from reference TRBV7-2 and TRBJ2-2, the complete variable domain is GAGVSQSPSNKVTEKGKDVELRCDPISGHTALYWYRQSLGQGLEFLIYFQGNSAPDKSGLPSDRFSAERTGGSVSTLTIQRTQQEDSAVYLCASSLVLGANTGELFFGEGSRLTVL.

This clonotype was detected only once. The chain is built from TRBV11-1 and TRBJ2-7; no reliable D call. The J call may be in error: the DNA end matches TRBJ2-5 better. Germline CDR1 reads SGHAT; CDR2 reads FQDESV (reference sequence). This CDR3 is built from 16 residues. The CDR3 sequence: CASSSDRSLYQETQYF. As DNA, the CDR3 is TGTGCCAGCAGTTCGGACCGGAGCCTGTACCAAGAGACCCAGTACTTC.

In this sample, this clonotype turned up a few times. The chain employs TRBV2 and TRBJ2-4; TRBD1 or TRBD2 may be the D gene (5 bases each). Germline values: CDR1 SNHLY, CDR2 FYNNEI. V shed 11 bases and J shed 15 bases, with 20 bases lying between them. The CDR3 is 11 amino acids. This CDR3 reads CAATTRTSRYF. The CDR3 DNA sequence: TGTGCCGCTACCACTAGGACAAGCCGGTACTTC.

V usage is TRBV6-2 or TRBV6-3 and J usage is TRBJ1-1; D is unresolved. The CDR3 length is 16 residues. V shed 2 bases and J shed 0 bases, with 13 bases lying between them. Germline loops: CDR1 MNHEY, CDR2 SVGEGT. The CDR3 protein is CASSYVPQEMNTEAFF. The CDR3, as DNA: TGTGCCAGCAGTTACGTCCCTCAGGAGATGAACACTGAAGCTTTCTTT.

This clonotype occurred many times. The J gene is TRBJ1-1, the V gene TRBV29-1; no clear D. From germline, CDR1 is SQVTM and CDR2 ANQGSEA. Trimming took 4 bases from V and 2 from J, leaving 5 bases between them. There are 11 residues in the CDR3. The CDR3 reads CSVGANTEAFF. In DNA form, the CDR3 reads TGCAGCGTTGGAGCAAACACTGAAGCTTTCTTT.

This clonotype was counted only a few times. The rearrangement uses TRBV19 and TRBJ2-1, with 9 bases lining up with TRBD1. Losses at the gene ends were 7 bases for V and 7 bases for J; bases not matched to a gene: 5. The CDR3 has 13 amino acids. Germline CDR1 reads LNHDA; CDR2 reads SQIVND (reference sequence). The CDR3 spells CASKTGGRNEQFF. CDR3 bases: TGTGCCAGTAAAACAGGGGGCCGGAATGAGCAGTTCTTC.

The chain employs TRBV24-1 and TRBJ2-3; D is tentatively TRBD1 or TRBD2 (5 bases each). CDR3 length: 16 amino acids. Germline CDR1 KGHDR, CDR2 SFDVKD. Trimming took off 5 bases at V and 2 bases at J, with 16 bases between the two ends. This CDR3 is CATSVPRDRTTDTQYF. In DNA, the CDR3 is TGTGCCACCAGTGTCCCACGGGACCGAACCACAGATACGCAGTATTTT.

This chain uses TRBV20-1 with TRBJ1-5; 10 bases are a match to TRBD1. In germline, CDR1 is DFQATT, CDR2 SNEGSKA (reference sequence). CDR3 length: 15 amino acids. V shed 3 bases and J 3 bases; nucleotides not matched to a gene: 5. CDR3 nucleotide sequence: TGCAGTGCTAGGGAGACAGGGGGCTACAATCAGCCCCAGCATTTT. Translation gives CSARETGGYNQPQHF.

Ten or more counts support this clonotype. J is TRBJ2-3 and V is TRBV7-3; 9 bases fit TRBD1. Looked up from germline, CDR1 is SGHTA and CDR2 is FQGTGA. Trimming at V came to 8 bases and at J to 1 base, leaving 1 base not matched to a gene. CDR3 length: 13 residues. The CDR3 bases are TGTGCCAGCGGGGACAGGGGCACAGATACGCAGTATTTT. Translating gives CASGDRGTDTQYF.

The V gene is TRBV10-3, the J gene TRBJ2-7; D gene unclear. V was cut by 6 bases and J by 1 base, with 7 bases left in between. CDR1 is ENHRY, CDR2 SYGVKD, per germline. This CDR3 comprises 12 residues. DNA for the CDR3: TGTGCCATCAGGGACGGATCCTACGAGCAGTACTTC. Amino acid sequence: CAIRDGSYEQYF.

Turning to this clonotype: A much more abundant neighbour one base away suggests this may be a read error. The chain has TRBV4-1 and TRBJ2-1; a weak D match, TRBD2 (6 bases). Germline CDR1 MGHRA, CDR2 YSYEKL. The CDR3 is made up of 17 amino acids. The CDR3 reads CASSQDGAGWGYNERFF. CDR3 nucleotides: TGCGCCAGCAGCCAAGATGGGGCGGGGTGGGGCTACAATGAGCGGTTCTTC.